What follows are 15 T cell receptor beta chains derived from one specimen sequenced in a study of metastatic and nonmetastatic thyroid tumors. Until they underwent thyroid surgery, no patient had received any treatment. Using MiXCR, TCRdb re-called clones from the PCR reads. The sample yields 23,000 or so clones, approximately 20% seen once. The sequenced sample was blood. All receptors derive from a male donor with papillary thyroid cancer or a benign thyroid nodule (not recorded which). Some clones in this sample may be carry-over from other donors' samples.

There are many counts of this clone. This may be a read error: a much more frequent sequence differs by one nucleotide. Distinct nucleotide sequences in the sample also encode this CDR3. This chain joins TRBV6-1 and TRBJ1-5; no reliable D call. CDR3 length equals 16 residues. V lost 3 bases and J 3 bases, leaving 15 bases between the germline ends. Germline V gene sequence: CDR1 MNHNS, CDR2 SASEGT. In DNA, the CDR3 is TGTGCCAGCAGTGAGGCGCAAGGTTATCCCAATCAGCCCCAGCATTTT. It yields the protein CASSEAQGYPNQPQHF.

The V call is TRBV5-1, the J call TRBJ2-2; perhaps TRBD2 as D (7 bases). The CDR3 extends over 15 amino acids. V lost 4 bases and J lost 5, with 15 bases in between. The germline CDR1 and CDR2 sequences are SGHRS and YFSETQ. CDR3 bases: TGCGCCAGCAGCGCCGGACTAGGGGGGACCGGGGAGCTGTTTTTT. Protein sequence: CASSAGLGGTGELFF.

This clone has at least ten counts. V usage is TRBV7-8 and J usage is TRBJ2-7; TRBD1 matches 8 bases. The CDR3 loop spans 17 amino acids. Germline V gives CDR1 SGHVS, CDR2 FQNEAQ. V was clipped by 1 base and J by 3 bases; unmatched bases: 11. The CDR3 region is CASSLGRRDRRGYEQYF. As DNA, the CDR3 is TGTGCCAGCAGCTTAGGCCGAAGGGACAGGAGAGGCTACGAGCAGTACTTC.

This clone was observed many times. This chain links TRBV20-1 with TRBJ2-7; maybe TRBD2 (5 bases). The CDR3 runs 13 residues. Germline lookup yields CDR1 DFQATT and CDR2 SNEGSKA (reference sequence). With 8 bases removed from V and 1 base from J, the gap between germline ends came to 15 bases. CDR3 loop: CSLWGARSYEQYF. For the CDR3, the DNA is TGCAGTCTATGGGGAGCTCGTTCCTACGAGCAGTACTTC.

This clone was recorded many times. This sequence joins TRBV20-1 and TRBJ2-3; 8 bases align to TRBD1. Trimming removed 4 bases from V and 0 bases from J; junction bases left unmatched: 6. The CDR3 is made up of 15 amino acids. In germline, CDR1 is DFQATT, CDR2 SNEGSKA (reference sequence). CDR3 residues: CSAIPGQASTDTQYF. CDR3 DNA sequence: TGCAGTGCTATCCCGGGACAGGCTAGCACAGATACGCAGTATTTT.

This clone was seen ten or more times. This chain connects TRBV19 to TRBJ2-3, with D perhaps TRBD1 (5 bases). V lost 7 bases, J lost 0 bases, and 11 bases lay in between. CDR3 length equals 14 residues. Germline loops: CDR1 LNHDA, CDR2 SQIVND (reference sequence). The CDR3 DNA is TGTGCCAGTACCCCAGGGCTAAGCACAGATACGCAGTATTTT. Translating gives CASTPGLSTDTQYF.

This clone was seen repeatedly, ten times or more. The DNA of the CDR3 is TGTGCCAGCAGCTCCCCTACGGGTGAAAAACTGTTTTTT. It is translated as CASSSPTGEKLFF. The V call is TRBV11-2, the J call TRBJ1-4; no firm D call. The CDR3 extends over 13 amino acids. The V end lost 4 bases, the J end lost 7 bases, and 10 bases lay between the germline ends. Germline CDR1 is SGHAT and CDR2 is FQNNGV.

This clone showed up just a few times. The rearrangement links TRBV6-1 to TRBJ1-2, with TRBD1 matching over 8 bases. This CDR3 has 16 residues. The germline V gene encodes CDR1 MNHNS and CDR2 SASEGT. V trimming: 4 bases; J trimming: 0 bases; junction bases outside the gene matches: 7. CDR3 sequence: CASSGYQGATNYGYTF. DNA for the CDR3: TGTGCCAGCAGTGGATATCAGGGGGCAACTAACTATGGCTACACCTTC.

Of note for this clone: At one end, the junction sequence differs from germline, possibly due to a read error. V gene TRBV4-1 combines with J gene TRBJ1-5, with D perhaps matching TRBD1 (5 bases). Germline-derived CDR1 and CDR2 are MGHRA and YSYEKL. CDR3 length equals 14 residues. CDR3 sequence reads: CASSQRGRDQHQNF. DNA of the CDR3: TGCGCCAGCAGCCAACGTGGCAGGGATCAGCACCAGAATTTT.

Here the CDR3 DNA reads TGTGCCAGCAGCCGGGGACTAGCGGGGCGCACAGATACGCAGTATTTT. Protein: CASSRGLAGRTDTQYF. The chain joins TRBV6-2 or TRBV6-3 to TRBJ2-3; 13 positions match TRBD2. The CDR3 consists of 16 residues. J gave up 1 base and V 6 bases, and 4 bases lay outside the gene matches. CDR1 is MNHEY and CDR2 is SVGEGT in the germline V gene.

The table lists this clone with many counts. V usage is TRBV9 and J usage is TRBJ2-2; 10 nucleotides line up with TRBD2. Germline V gene sequence: CDR1 SGDLS, CDR2 YYNGEE. The CDR3 length is 15 residues. The V gene end was trimmed by 3 bases and the J gene end by 5 bases; junction bases not matched to a gene: 4. CDR3 amino acids: CASSAHSGGTGELFF. As DNA, the CDR3 is TGTGCCAGCAGCGCCCATAGCGGGGGGACCGGGGAGCTGTTTTTT.

This clone is medium-sized. The chain has TRBV27 and TRBJ2-3; D is perhaps TRBD1 or TRBD2 (5 bases each). Germline lookup yields CDR1 MNHEY and CDR2 SMNVEV (reference sequence). This CDR3 contains 14 residues. The V end lost 0 bases, the J end lost 6 bases, and 10 bases lay between the germline ends. CDR3 nucleotide sequence: TGTGCCAGCAGTTTATCCCGGGACGGGGATACGCAGTATTTT. It encodes CASSLSRDGDTQYF.

The V and J genes are TRBV5-6 and TRBJ2-3; D is undetermined. Trimming shortened V by 5 bases and J by 0 bases, and 7 bases separated the two germline ends. The germline gives CDR1 SGHDT, CDR2 YYEEEE. The CDR3 has 13 residues. The CDR3 region is CASSPSSTDTQYF. Here the CDR3 DNA reads TGTGCCAGCAGTCCTTCTAGCACAGATACGCAGTATTTT. Full variable domain (rest looked up from reference TRBV5-6 and TRBJ2-3): DAGVTQSPTHLIKTRGQQVTLRCSPKSGHDTVSWYQQALGQGPQFIFQYYEEEERQRGNFPDRFSGHQFPNYSSELNVNALLLGDSALYLCASSPSSTDTQYFGPGTRLTVL.

The V call is TRBV5-1, the J call TRBJ2-3, with D uncertain. V was cut by 5 bases and J by 0 bases, with 4 bases left in between. In germline, CDR1 is SGHRS, CDR2 YFSETQ. The CDR3 spans 12 residues. For the CDR3, the DNA is TGCGCCAGCAGACTGAGCACAGATACGCAGTATTTT. This gives the protein CASRLSTDTQYF.

This clone was detected many times. This chain joins TRBV30 and TRBJ2-7; D gene ambiguous. Between the trimmed V and J ends, which lost 0 bases and 1 base, there was a span of 10 bases. Germline V gives CDR1 GTSNPN, CDR2 SVGIG (reference sequence). The CDR3 is 14 residues long. The CDR3, as DNA: TGTGCCTGGAGTGTACTCGGTAGTTCCTACGAGCAGTACTTC. Translation gives CAWSVLGSSYEQYF. The variable domain in full, with the rest retrieved from reference TRBV30 and TRBJ2-7, is SQTIHQWPATLVQPVGSPLSLECTVEGTSNPNLYWYRQAAGRGLQLLFYSVGIGQISSEVPQNLSASRPQDRQFILSSKKLLLSDSGFYLCAWSVLGSSYEQYFGPGTRLTVT.